The T cell receptor (beta chain) under discussion was sequenced for a study of PD-1 blockade in classical Hodgkin lymphoma. Every patient relapsed after autologous stem cell transplantation, and brentuximab vedotin exposure varied. Best overall response was complete response, partial response or progressive disease in these relapsed/refractory classical Hodgkin lymphoma patients. The method was immunoSEQ multiplex PCR; TCRdb's version includes in-frame clones alone and lacks a portion of them. The sample holds about 58,000 clones, about 91% seen once. Germline V gene data show CDR1 as SQVTM and CDR2 as ANQGSEA. CDR3 length: 14 amino acids. J gave up 8 bases and V 2 bases, and 9 bases lay outside the gene matches.

This rearrangement joins TRBV29-1 to TRBJ1-2, with TRBD1 matching over 9 bases. The sample consisted of peripheral blood mononuclear cells (PBMCs), taken before the second cycle of nivolumab. The TCR comes from a human donor with classical Hodgkin lymphoma. CDR3 residues: CSVETGQGSDGYTF. The CDR3 region has the DNA TGCAGCGTTGAAACGGGACAGGGATCGGACGGCTACACCTTC.